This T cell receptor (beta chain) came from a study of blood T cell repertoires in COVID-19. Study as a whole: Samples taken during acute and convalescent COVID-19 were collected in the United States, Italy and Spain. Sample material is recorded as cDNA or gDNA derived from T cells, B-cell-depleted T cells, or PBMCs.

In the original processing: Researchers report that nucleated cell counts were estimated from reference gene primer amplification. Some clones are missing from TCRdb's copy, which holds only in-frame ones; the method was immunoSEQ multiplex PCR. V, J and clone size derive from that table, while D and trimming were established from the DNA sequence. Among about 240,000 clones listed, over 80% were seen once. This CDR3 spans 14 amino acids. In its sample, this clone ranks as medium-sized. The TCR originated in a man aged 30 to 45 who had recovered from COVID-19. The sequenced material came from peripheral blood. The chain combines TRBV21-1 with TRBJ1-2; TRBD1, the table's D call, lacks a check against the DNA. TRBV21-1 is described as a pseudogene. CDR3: CASSPGQIIYGYTF. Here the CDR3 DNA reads TGTGCCAGCAGCCCAGGACAGATTATCTATGGCTACACCTTC.